The 14 T cell receptor beta chains below were found in one sample sequenced in a study of T cells in Graves' hyperthyroidism and ophthalmopathy. RNA transcripts provided the source from which TCR beta CDR3 regions were amplified. TCR CDR3 underwent first-round RT-PCR with the HTBI primer set. A single record per CDR3 protein comes from TCRdb applying MiXCR to the multiplex PCR reads. The sample holds 300,000 to 450,000 distinct CDR3 sequences, about 14% seen once. Sequencing input: blood. These receptors all stem from a woman in her thirties with Graves' ophthalmopathy.

This clonotype was counted many times. The genes are TRBV27 and TRBJ1-1; TRBD1 agrees at 11 bases. The CDR3 covers 17 residues. Germline trimming cut 2 bases from V and 3 bases from J; bases unmatched to any gene: 8. Germline CDR1 and CDR2: MNHEY and SMNVEV (reference sequence). The CDR3 DNA follows: TGTGCCAGCAGTTTACCTGGGACAGGGGGTGGGTACACTGAAGCTTTCTTT. It is translated as CASSLPGTGGGYTEAFF.

Comment on this clonotype: A much larger clone differs by one base, so this may be a read error. This chain uses TRBV7-9 with TRBJ2-7, with D perhaps matching TRBD1 or TRBD2 (6 bases each). Per the germline V gene, CDR1 is SEHNR and CDR2 is FQNEAQ (reference sequence). The CDR3 sequence is 17 residues long. CDR3 bases: TGTGCCAGCAGCTCGTCACTACGGGGGCCGATCTACTACGAGCAGCACTTC. It translates to CASSSSLRGPIYYEQHF.

This clonotype occurred many times. J is TRBJ2-1 and V is TRBV11-2; D may match TRBD1 or TRBD2 (6 bases each). Germline CDR1 and CDR2: SGHAT and FQNNGV. This CDR3 is built from 15 residues. Trimming stripped 5 bases from V and 6 bases from J, with 17 bases between. This chain's CDR3 is CASSLVGGPPNEQFF. CDR3 DNA sequence: TGTGCCAGCAGCCTTGTAGGGGGGCCACCCAATGAGCAGTTCTTC.

This clonotype was seen ten or more times. The chain joins TRBV2 to TRBJ1-4; the D is unclear. The CDR3 length is 14 residues. Germline V gene lookup returns CDR1 SNHLY and CDR2 FYNNEI. Trimming took off 7 bases at V and 0 bases at J, with 9 bases between the two ends. The CDR3 sequence: CASKFATTNEKLFF. CDR3 DNA: TGTGCCAGCAAGTTCGCAACAACTAATGAAAAACTGTTTTTT.

This clonotype showed up just a few times. The chain links TRBV29-1 to TRBJ2-2; D might be TRBD2 (7 bases). The CDR3 contains 15 residues. Germline loops: CDR1 SQVTM, CDR2 ANQGSEA. With 6 bases removed from V and 4 bases from J, the gap between germline ends came to 18 bases. This CDR3 is CSVFYGGQSTGELFF. In DNA, the CDR3 is TGCAGCGTCTTCTACGGGGGGCAGAGCACCGGGGAGCTGTTTTTT.

This clonotype was detected many times. The rearrangement links TRBV28 to TRBJ1-5, with D possibly matching TRBD1 (6 bases). V lost 3 bases and J 0 bases, leaving 12 bases between the germline ends. CDR3 length: 16 amino acids. Germline-derived CDR1 and CDR2 are MDHEN and SYDVKM. The CDR3 is CASSFLTGNSNQPQHF. The CDR3 coding sequence is TGTGCCAGCAGTTTTCTTACAGGGAATAGCAATCAGCCCCAGCATTTT.

This clonotype was found a few times. Sequence at one end of the junction differs from germline and may be a read error. This chain uses TRBV10-3 with TRBJ2-1; 12 positions match TRBD2. CDR3 size: 19 residues. Germline assignment: CDR1 ENHRY and CDR2 SYGVKD. CDR3 loop: CAIGETTSGGDSSYNEQFF. CDR3 DNA sequence: TGTGCCATCGGTGAGACGACTAGCGGGGGCGATAGCTCCTACAATGAGCAGTTCTTC.

The rearrangement links TRBV7-3 to TRBJ1-1; unclear D gene. The CDR3 has 14 amino acids. V lost 6 bases and J 1 base, leaving 12 bases between the germline ends. The germline V gene has CDR1 SGHTA and CDR2 FQGTGA. CDR3 region: CASSPHPGNTEAFF. The CDR3 nucleotides are TGTGCCAGCAGTCCCCACCCGGGGAACACTGAAGCTTTCTTT.

At least ten counts were recorded for this clonotype. The chain is built from TRBV18 and TRBJ1-5; D not resolved. Germline CDR1 and CDR2: KGHSH and LQKENI. The CDR3 runs 13 residues. Trimming shortened V by 5 bases and J by 3 bases, and 8 bases separated the two germline ends. The CDR3 region is CASSTDFNQPQHF. DNA of the CDR3: TGTGCCAGCTCAACAGACTTCAATCAGCCCCAGCATTTT.

This clonotype occurred a few times. The chain uses TRBV28 and TRBJ1-4; D gene ambiguous. V dropped 8 bases and J dropped 7 bases, with 11 bases sitting between them. This CDR3 contains 12 residues. In germline, CDR1 is MDHEN, CDR2 SYDVKM. Here the CDR3 DNA reads TGTGCCAGCGGGAGGGTTGGTGAAAAACTGTTTTTT. It is translated as CASGRVGEKLFF.

This clonotype was found many times. The J gene is TRBJ1-1, the V gene TRBV28; no clear D gene. The CDR3 runs 15 residues. Between the trimmed V and J ends, which lost 5 bases and 0 bases, there was a span of 13 bases. From germline, CDR1 is MDHEN and CDR2 SYDVKM. The CDR3 protein is CASSPTSAVNTEAFF. The CDR3 DNA follows: TGTGCCAGCAGTCCTACCTCGGCCGTGAACACTGAAGCTTTCTTT.

This clonotype has at least ten counts. This sequence joins TRBV11-2 and TRBJ2-5; D is possibly TRBD2 (6 bases). The CDR3 has 15 amino acids. The germline V gene has CDR1 SGHAT and CDR2 FQNNGV. V lost 8 bases, J lost 1 base, and 17 bases lay in between. In DNA form, the CDR3 reads TGTGCCAGCGTTCCCCGGCGGGGCCCCCAAGAGACCCAGTACTTC. This codes for CASVPRRGPQETQYF.

This clonotype was seen many times. The CDR3 DNA reads as TGCGCCAGCAGTAAGACTAGCGGGGTGAACTACGAGCAGTACTTC. Its translation is CASSKTSGVNYEQYF. The chain carries TRBV10-2 and TRBJ2-7; TRBD2 agrees at 11 bases. From germline, CDR1 is WSHSY and CDR2 SAAADI. The CDR3 contains 15 residues. J gave up 3 bases and V 5 bases, and 6 bases lay outside the gene matches.

The table lists this clonotype with many counts. The chain has TRBV13 and TRBJ1-1, with D maybe TRBD1 (6 bases). CDR1 and CDR2 from the germline V gene are PRHDT and FYEKMQ (reference sequence). V gave up 5 bases and J gave up 0 bases, with 10 bases separating them. The CDR3 sequence is 14 residues long. The CDR3 loop is CASSPGHLNTEAFF. For the CDR3, the DNA is TGTGCCAGCAGCCCGGGACACTTGAACACTGAAGCTTTCTTT.